Each of the 11 T cell receptor beta chains below was sequenced from the same sample in a study of T cell repertoires in cytomegalovirus infection. No antigen has been identified for these receptors. In TCRdb, the reads were re-called with MiXCR into one record per CDR3 protein. The sample holds 900,000 to 950,000 distinct CDR3 sequences, 30% to 40% seen once. The sequenced sample was cultured CD8+ T cells from PBMCs, obtained from culture after CMV antigen stimulation. Receptors were obtained from a human donor in good health (CMV status not recorded). Some clones in this sample may be carry-over from other donors' samples.

Only a few counts were recorded for this clonotype. The chain uses TRBV7-3 and TRBJ2-6, with D possibly being TRBD2 (6 bases). CDR3 size: 16 residues. The germline V gene encodes CDR1 SGHTA and CDR2 FQGTGA. The V and J ends lost 5 bases and 4 bases respectively, with 15 bases between them. As DNA, the CDR3 is TGTGCCAGCAGCCCCCTGTGGGGGGAAGGGGCCAACGTCCTGACTTTC. Translated, it gives CASSPLWGEGANVLTF. Combining the CDR3 with reference TRBV7-3 and TRBJ2-6 gives the whole variable domain GAGVSQTPSNKVTEKGKYVELRCDPISGHTALYWYRQSLGQGPEFLIYFQGTGAADDSGLPNDRFFAVRPEGSVSTLKIQRTERGDSAVYLCASSPLWGEGANVLTFGAGSRLTVL.

The J gene is TRBJ1-5, the V gene TRBV6-2 or TRBV6-3; D unclear. CDR1 and CDR2 from the germline V gene are MNHEY and SVGEGT. CDR3 length: 15 residues. Trimming stripped 4 bases from V and 0 bases from J, with 10 bases between. This chain's CDR3 is CASSSQPYSNQPQHF. In DNA form, the CDR3 reads TGTGCCAGCAGTTCTCAGCCGTATAGCAATCAGCCCCAGCATTTT.

V and J are TRBV7-9 and TRBJ2-5, with 8 bases lining up with TRBD1. Trimming cost V 5 bases and J 1 base; bases outside gene matches: 3. Germline values: CDR1 SEHNR, CDR2 FQNEAQ (reference sequence). The CDR3 is 14 amino acids. The CDR3: CASSDRGSQETQYF. The CDR3 coding sequence is TGTGCCAGCAGCGACAGGGGAAGCCAAGAGACCCAGTACTTC.

The chain recombines TRBV6-2 or TRBV6-3 with TRBJ1-1; D is ambiguous. The V end lost 6 bases, the J end lost 4 bases, and 15 bases lay between the germline ends. In germline, CDR1 is MNHEY, CDR2 SVGEGT. CDR3 length: 14 amino acids. CDR3 DNA: TGTGCCAGCAGCCGGCTTACAGAACTCACTGAAGCTTTCTTT. Residues: CASSRLTELTEAFF.

J is TRBJ1-4 and V is TRBV13; D remains ambiguous. This CDR3 comprises 14 residues. The germline gives CDR1 PRHDT, CDR2 FYEKMQ (reference sequence). Trimming pared 0 bases from V and 5 bases from J, leaving 7 bases between. The CDR3 is CASSLGWRNEKLFF. In DNA, the CDR3 is TGTGCCAGCAGCTTAGGTTGGAGAAATGAAAAACTGTTTTTT.

The chain employs TRBV10-3 and TRBJ2-5; 7 bases agree with TRBD1. Germline V gives CDR1 ENHRY, CDR2 SYGVKD. The V segment lost 0 bases and the J segment 2 bases; nucleotides outside the gene matches: 6. The CDR3 extends over 16 amino acids. The CDR3, as DNA: TGTGCCATCAGTGAGTCGGGGAAGGGACAGCAAGAGACCCAGTACTTC. It translates to CAISESGKGQQETQYF.

This clonotype was counted many times. V is TRBV7-8 and J is TRBJ1-5; 8 bases fit TRBD1. CDR3 length equals 16 residues. The ends lost 5 bases at V and 5 bases at J; junction bases unmatched: 11. CDR1 is SGHVS and CDR2 is FQNEAQ in the germline V gene. CDR3 nucleotides: TGTGCCAGCAGCCAAGCGACAGGGGCCGGCCATCAGCCCCAGCATTTT. It yields the protein CASSQATGAGHQPQHF.

The V gene is TRBV5-4, the J gene TRBJ1-3, with 7 nucleotides matching TRBD1. J was trimmed by 2 bases and V by 4 bases; bases with no gene match: 9. The CDR3 totals 16 residues. Per the germline V gene, CDR1 is SGHNT and CDR2 is YYREEE (reference sequence). Written as DNA, the CDR3 is TGTGCCAGCAGCCAAGAAGACAGGGCCCCTGGAAACACCATATATTTT. Residues: CASSQEDRAPGNTIYF.

V and J are TRBV19 and TRBJ1-2; D gene unclear. CDR1 LNHDA and CDR2 SQIVND come from the germline V gene (reference sequence). CDR3 size: 13 residues. Trimming left V 6 bases short and J 3 bases short, with 11 bases between. Here the CDR3 reads CASRTDVDYGYTF. CDR3 bases: TGTGCCAGTAGGACGGATGTTGACTATGGCTACACCTTC.

This clonotype was counted a few times. V usage is TRBV6-2 or TRBV6-3 and J usage is TRBJ2-3, with 9 bases identical to TRBD1. This CDR3 is 15 amino acids long. Germline loops: CDR1 MNHEY, CDR2 SVGEGT. Germline trimming cut 4 bases from V and 3 bases from J; bases unmatched to any gene: 5. In DNA form, the CDR3 reads TGTGCCAGCAGTTGGACAGGGGACGGTACAGATACGCAGTATTTT. As protein: CASSWTGDGTDTQYF.

The J gene is TRBJ2-3, the V gene TRBV2; the D is unclear. The CDR3 loop spans 12 amino acids. Deletions cut 10 bases from V and 0 bases from J, with 8 bases between. Germline lookup yields CDR1 SNHLY and CDR2 FYNNEI. This CDR3 is CAKTVSTDTQYF. CDR3 in DNA: TGTGCCAAGACCGTTAGCACAGATACGCAGTATTTT. The variable domain in full, with the rest retrieved from reference TRBV2 and TRBJ2-3, is EPEVTQTPSHQVTQMGQEVILRCVPISNHLYFYWYRQILGQKVEFLVSFYNNEISEKSEIFDDQFSVERPDGSNFTLKIRSTKLEDSAMYFCAKTVSTDTQYFGPGTRLTVL.